The clone carrying this T cell receptor (beta chain) was seen many times. The data are from a study of blood T cells in healthy people across ages. Combining a sample-barcoded 5' primer with a J-beta primer mix, a second PCR ran for about 6 to 11 cycles. Via MiXCR, TCRdb re-called the 5' RACE reads, giving one row per CDR3 protein. The sample lists more than 1 million distinct CDR3 sequences, less than 50% occurring once. Trimming removed 5 bases from V and 8 bases from J, with 18 bases in between. The CDR3 is made up of 14 amino acids. Germline-derived CDR1 and CDR2 are SNHLY and FYNNEI. The donors, healthy Caucasians from Russia, were aged roughly 6 to 100.

The receptor was derived from a woman aged 55-69 years in good health. The V call is TRBV2, the J call TRBJ2-5, with D unclear. The sample comprised blood. The CDR3 nucleotides read TGTGCCAGCAGTCAGAAGGGCAGCAAGAGAACCCAGTACTTC. This codes for CASSQKGSKRTQYF.